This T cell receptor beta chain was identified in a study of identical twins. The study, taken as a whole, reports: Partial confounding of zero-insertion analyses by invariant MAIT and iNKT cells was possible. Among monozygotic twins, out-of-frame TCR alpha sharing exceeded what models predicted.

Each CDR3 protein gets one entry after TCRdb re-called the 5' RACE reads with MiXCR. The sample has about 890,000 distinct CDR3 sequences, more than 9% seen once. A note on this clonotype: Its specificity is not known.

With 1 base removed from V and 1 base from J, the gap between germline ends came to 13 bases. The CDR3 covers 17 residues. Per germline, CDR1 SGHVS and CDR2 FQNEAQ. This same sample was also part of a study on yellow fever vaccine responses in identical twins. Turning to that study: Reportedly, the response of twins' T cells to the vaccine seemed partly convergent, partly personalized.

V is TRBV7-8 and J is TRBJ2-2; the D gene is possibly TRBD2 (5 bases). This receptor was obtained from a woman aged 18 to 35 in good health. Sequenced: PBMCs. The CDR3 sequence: CASSLGYRGMNTGELFF. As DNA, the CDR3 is TGTGCCAGCAGCTTAGGGTATCGGGGTATGAACACCGGGGAGCTGTTTTTT.